This T cell receptor (beta chain) comes out of a study of blood T cells in healthy people across ages. About the study: The capture of about one barcoded beta molecule per two T cells was achieved by template switching. Study results and caveats: Total diversity from one million sequenced T cells was likely underestimated. While age rose, TCR beta diversity per million T cells dropped in a roughly linear way.

This clonotype has ten or more counts. Its antigen is unidentified. Using a J-beta primer mix together with a sample-barcoded 5' primer, a second PCR was run for roughly 7 to 12 cycles. Every single cDNA molecule received a tag from a template-switch adaptor with 12 random nucleotides. TCRdb redid the calling of the 5' RACE reads with MiXCR, one entry per CDR3 protein. The sample carries roughly 680,000 distinct CDR3 sequences, approximately 52% recorded once. CDR3 length: 15 amino acids. Trimming removed 3 bases from V and 3 bases from J; junction bases left unmatched: 4. Sequencing was carried out using blood. The chain couples TRBV12-3 or TRBV12-4 to TRBJ2-3, with 9 bases fitting TRBD2. The sequence came from a woman aged 80 or over in good health. In DNA, the CDR3 is TGTGCCAGCAGTTTGACTAGCGGACGAACAGATACGCAGTATTTT. It yields the protein CASSLTSGRTDTQYF.